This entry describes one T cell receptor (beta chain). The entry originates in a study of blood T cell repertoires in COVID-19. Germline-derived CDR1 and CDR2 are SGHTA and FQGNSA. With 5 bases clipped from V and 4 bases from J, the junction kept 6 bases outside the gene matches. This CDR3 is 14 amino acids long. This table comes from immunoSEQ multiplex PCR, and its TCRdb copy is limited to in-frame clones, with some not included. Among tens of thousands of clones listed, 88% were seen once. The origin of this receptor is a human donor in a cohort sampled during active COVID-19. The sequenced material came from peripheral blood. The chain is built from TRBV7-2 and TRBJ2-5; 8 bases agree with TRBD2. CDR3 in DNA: TGTGCCAGCAGCCGGGCTAGCGGGCCAGAGACCCAGTACTTC. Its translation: CASSRASGPETQYF.